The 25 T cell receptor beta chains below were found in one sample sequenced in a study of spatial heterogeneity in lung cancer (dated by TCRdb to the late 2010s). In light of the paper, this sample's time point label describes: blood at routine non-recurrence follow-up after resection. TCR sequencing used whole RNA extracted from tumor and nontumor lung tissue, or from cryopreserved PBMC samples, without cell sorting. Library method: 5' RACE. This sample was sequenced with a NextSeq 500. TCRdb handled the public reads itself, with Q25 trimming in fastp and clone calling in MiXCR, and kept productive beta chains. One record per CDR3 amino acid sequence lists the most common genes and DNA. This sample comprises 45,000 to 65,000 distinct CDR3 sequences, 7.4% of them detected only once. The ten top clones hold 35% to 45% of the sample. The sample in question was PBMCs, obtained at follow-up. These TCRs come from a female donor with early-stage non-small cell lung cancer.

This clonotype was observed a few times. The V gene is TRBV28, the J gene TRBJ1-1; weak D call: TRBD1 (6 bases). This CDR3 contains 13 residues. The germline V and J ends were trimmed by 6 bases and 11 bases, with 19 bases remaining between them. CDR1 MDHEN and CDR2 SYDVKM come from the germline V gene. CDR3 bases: TGTGCCAGCAGCCCGCCAGGGGAAACGGGGGCTTTCTTT. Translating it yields CASSPPGETGAFF.

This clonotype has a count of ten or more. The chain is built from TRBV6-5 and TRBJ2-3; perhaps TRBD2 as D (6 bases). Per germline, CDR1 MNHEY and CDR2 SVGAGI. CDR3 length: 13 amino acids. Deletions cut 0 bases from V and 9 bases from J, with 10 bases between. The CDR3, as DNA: TGTGCCAGCAGTTACTCACGGGAGACCACGCAGTATTTT. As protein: CASSYSRETTQYF.

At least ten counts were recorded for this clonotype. CDR3 DNA: TGCAGCGTCTGGGGCTCTGGGTACGAGCAGTACTTC. Protein: CSVWGSGYEQYF. The V call is TRBV29-1, the J call TRBJ2-7, with D tentatively TRBD1 (5 bases). The CDR3 spans 12 residues. The V end was cut by 6 bases, the J end by 4 bases, with 13 bases between. CDR1 SQVTM and CDR2 ANQGSEA come from the germline V gene.

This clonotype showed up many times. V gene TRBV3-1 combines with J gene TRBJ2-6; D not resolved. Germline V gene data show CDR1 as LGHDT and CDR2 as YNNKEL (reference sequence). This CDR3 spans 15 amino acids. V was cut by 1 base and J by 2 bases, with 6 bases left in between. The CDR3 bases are TGTGCCAGCAGCCAAGGGGGAACTGGGGCCAACGTCCTGACTTTC. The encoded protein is CASSQGGTGANVLTF.

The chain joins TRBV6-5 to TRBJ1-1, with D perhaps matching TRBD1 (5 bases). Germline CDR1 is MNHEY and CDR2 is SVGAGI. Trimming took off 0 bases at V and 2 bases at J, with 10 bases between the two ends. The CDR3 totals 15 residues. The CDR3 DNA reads TGTGCCAGCAGTTACTCGAGGGGTTTTAACACTGAAGCTTTCTTT. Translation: CASSYSRGFNTEAFF.

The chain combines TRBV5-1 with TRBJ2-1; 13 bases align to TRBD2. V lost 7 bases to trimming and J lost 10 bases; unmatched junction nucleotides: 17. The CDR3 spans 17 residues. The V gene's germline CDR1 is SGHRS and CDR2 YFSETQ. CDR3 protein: CASARRTSGGPTEEQFF. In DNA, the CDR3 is TGCGCCAGCGCCCGAAGGACTAGCGGGGGCCCCACGGAGGAGCAGTTCTTC.

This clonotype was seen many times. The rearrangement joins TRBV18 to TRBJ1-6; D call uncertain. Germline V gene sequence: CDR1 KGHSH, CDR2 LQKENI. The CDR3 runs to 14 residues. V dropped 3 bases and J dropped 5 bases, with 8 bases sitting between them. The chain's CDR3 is CASSPTPNNSPLHF. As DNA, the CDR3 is TGTGCCAGCTCACCGACACCGAATAATTCACCCCTCCACTTT.

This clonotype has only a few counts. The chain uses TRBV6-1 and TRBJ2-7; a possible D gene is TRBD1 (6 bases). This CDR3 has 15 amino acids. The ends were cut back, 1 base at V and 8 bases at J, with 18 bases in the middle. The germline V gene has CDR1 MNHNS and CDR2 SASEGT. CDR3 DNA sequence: TGTGCCAGCAGTGAAGATACAGGGACCCTACGGAAGCAGTACTTC. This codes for CASSEDTGTLRKQYF.

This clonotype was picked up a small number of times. This chain's CDR3 is CASSLDSRDTGELFF. CDR3 in DNA: TGCGCCAGCAGCCTAGACAGTAGGGACACCGGGGAGCTGTTTTTT. The rearrangement uses TRBV5-1 and TRBJ2-2, with D possibly being TRBD1 (5 bases). V lost 4 bases and J 3 bases, leaving 13 bases between the germline ends. The CDR3 is 15 amino acids. Looked up from germline, CDR1 is SGHRS and CDR2 is YFSETQ.

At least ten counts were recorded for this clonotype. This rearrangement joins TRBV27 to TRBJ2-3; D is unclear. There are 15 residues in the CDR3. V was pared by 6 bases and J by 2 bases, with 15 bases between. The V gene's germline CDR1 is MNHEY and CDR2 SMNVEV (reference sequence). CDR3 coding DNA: TGTGCCAGCAGCCCGACGAACCGAAACACAGATACGCAGTATTTT. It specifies CASSPTNRNTDTQYF.

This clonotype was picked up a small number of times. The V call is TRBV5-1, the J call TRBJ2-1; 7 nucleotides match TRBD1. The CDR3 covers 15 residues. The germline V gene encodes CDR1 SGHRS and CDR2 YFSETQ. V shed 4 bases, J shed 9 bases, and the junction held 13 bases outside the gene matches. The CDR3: CASSTELTGVAEQFF. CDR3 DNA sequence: TGCGCCAGCAGCACCGAACTAACAGGGGTGGCTGAGCAGTTCTTC.

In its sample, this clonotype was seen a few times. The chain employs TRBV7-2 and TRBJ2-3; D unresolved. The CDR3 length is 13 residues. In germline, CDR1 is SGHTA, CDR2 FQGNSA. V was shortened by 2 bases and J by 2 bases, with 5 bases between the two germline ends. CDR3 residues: CASSLWVTDTQYF. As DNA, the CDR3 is TGTGCCAGCAGCTTATGGGTCACAGATACGCAGTATTTT.

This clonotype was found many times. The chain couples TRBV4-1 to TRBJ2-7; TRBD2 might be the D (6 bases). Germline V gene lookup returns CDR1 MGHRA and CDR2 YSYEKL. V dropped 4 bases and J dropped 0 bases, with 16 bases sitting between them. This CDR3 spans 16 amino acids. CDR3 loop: CASSREGGTGSYEQYF. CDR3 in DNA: TGCGCCAGCAGCCGAGAAGGTGGGACTGGCTCCTACGAGCAGTACTTC.

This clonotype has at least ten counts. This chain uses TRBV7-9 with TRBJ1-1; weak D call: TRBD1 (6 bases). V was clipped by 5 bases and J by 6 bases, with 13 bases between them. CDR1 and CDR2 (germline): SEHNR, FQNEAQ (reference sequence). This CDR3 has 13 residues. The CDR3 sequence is CASSPGVVAEAFF. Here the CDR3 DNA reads TGTGCCAGCAGCCCAGGGGTCGTGGCTGAAGCTTTCTTT.

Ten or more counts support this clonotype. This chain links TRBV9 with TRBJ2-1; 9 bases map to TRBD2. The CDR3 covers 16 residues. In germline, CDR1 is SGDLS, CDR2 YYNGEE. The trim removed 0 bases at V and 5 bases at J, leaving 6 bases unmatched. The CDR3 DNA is TGTGCCAGCAGCGTAGTGCTAGCGGGGATAAACAATGAGCAGTTCTTC. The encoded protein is CASSVVLAGINNEQFF. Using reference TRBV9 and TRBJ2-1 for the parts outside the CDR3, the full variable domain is DSGVTQTPKHLITATGQRVTLRCSPRSGDLSVYWYQQSLDQGLQFLIQYYNGEERAKGNILERFSAQQFPDLHSELNLSSLELGDSALYFCASSVVLAGINNEQFFGPGTRLTVL.

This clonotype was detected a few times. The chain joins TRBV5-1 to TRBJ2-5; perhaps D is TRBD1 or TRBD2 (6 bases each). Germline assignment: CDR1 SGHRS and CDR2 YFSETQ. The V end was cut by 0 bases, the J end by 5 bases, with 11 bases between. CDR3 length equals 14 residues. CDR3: CASSLVGGPETQYF. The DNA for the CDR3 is TGCGCCAGCAGCTTGGTTGGGGGGCCGGAGACCCAGTACTTC.

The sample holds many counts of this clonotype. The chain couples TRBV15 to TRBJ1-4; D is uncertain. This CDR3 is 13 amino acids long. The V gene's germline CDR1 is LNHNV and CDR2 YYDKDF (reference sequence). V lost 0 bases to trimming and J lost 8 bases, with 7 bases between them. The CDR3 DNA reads TGTGCCACCAGCAGAGACCCCAAAGAAAAACTGTTTTTT. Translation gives CATSRDPKEKLFF.

The CDR3 loop reads CASSLSSGVYNEQFF. The CDR3 DNA reads as TGCGCCAGCAGCTTGTCTAGCGGGGTCTACAATGAGCAGTTCTTC. J is TRBJ2-1 and V is TRBV5-1; 9 positions agree with TRBD2. V dropped 1 base and J dropped 3; count of bases not matched to a gene: 2. Germline lookup yields CDR1 SGHRS and CDR2 YFSETQ. This CDR3 is 15 amino acids long.

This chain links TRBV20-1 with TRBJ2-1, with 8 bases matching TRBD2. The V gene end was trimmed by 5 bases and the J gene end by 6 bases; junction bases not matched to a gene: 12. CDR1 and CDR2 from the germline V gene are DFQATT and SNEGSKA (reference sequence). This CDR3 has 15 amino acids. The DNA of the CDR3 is TGCAGTGCTGGGACGGGGGGGCGAGGTAGCAATGAGCAGTTCTTC. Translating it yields CSAGTGGRGSNEQFF.

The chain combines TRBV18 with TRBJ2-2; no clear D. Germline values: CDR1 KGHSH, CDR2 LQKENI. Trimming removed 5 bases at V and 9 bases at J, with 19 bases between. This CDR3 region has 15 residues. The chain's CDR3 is CASSEAKGSLRELFF. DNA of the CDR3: TGTGCCAGCTCAGAGGCGAAGGGTTCCCTCCGGGAGCTGTTTTTT. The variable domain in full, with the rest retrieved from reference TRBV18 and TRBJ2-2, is NAGVMQNPRHLVRRRGQEARLRCSPMKGHSHVYWYRQLPEEGLKFMVYLQKENIIDESGMPKERFSAEFPKEGPSILRIQQVVRGDSAAYFCASSEAKGSLRELFFGEGSRLTVL.

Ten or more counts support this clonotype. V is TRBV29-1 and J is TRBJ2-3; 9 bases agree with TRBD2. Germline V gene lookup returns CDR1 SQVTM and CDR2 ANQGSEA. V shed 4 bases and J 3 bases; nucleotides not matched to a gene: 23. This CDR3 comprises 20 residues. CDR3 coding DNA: TGCAGCGTTGCTCAACCCTCACGACAATGGGCTAGCGGGGCTACAGATACGCAGTATTTT. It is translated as CSVAQPSRQWASGATDTQYF.

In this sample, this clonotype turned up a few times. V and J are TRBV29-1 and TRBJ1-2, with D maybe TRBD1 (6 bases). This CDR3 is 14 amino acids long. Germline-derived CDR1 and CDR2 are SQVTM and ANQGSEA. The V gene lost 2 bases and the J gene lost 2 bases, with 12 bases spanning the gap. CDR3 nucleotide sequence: TGCAGCGTTGAAAAGAGGACAGTCAACTATGGCTACACCTTC. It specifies CSVEKRTVNYGYTF. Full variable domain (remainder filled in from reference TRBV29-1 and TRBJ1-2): SAVISQKPSRDICQRGTSLTIQCQVDSQVTMMFWYRQQPGQSLTLIATANQGSEATYESGFVIDKFPISRPNLTFSTLTVSNMSPEDSSIYLCSVEKRTVNYGYTFGSGTRLTVV.

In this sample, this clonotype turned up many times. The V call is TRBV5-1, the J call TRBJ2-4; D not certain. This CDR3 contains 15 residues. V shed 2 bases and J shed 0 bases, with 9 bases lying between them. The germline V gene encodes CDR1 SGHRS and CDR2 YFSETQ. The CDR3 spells CASSFGSLAKNIQYF. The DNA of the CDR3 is TGCGCCAGCAGCTTCGGATCTCTAGCCAAAAACATTCAGTACTTC.

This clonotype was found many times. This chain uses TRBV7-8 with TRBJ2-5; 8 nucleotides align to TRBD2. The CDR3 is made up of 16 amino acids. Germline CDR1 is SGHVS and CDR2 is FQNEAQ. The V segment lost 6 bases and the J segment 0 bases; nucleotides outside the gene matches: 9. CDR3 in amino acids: CASRFGLAFYQETQYF. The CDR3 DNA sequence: TGTGCCAGCAGGTTTGGACTAGCATTTTACCAAGAGACCCAGTACTTC.

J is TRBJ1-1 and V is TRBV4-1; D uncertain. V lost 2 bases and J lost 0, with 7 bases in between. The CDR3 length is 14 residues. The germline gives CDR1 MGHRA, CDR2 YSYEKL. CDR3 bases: TGCGCCAGCAGCCAATCTGAGATGAACACTGAAGCTTTCTTT. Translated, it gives CASSQSEMNTEAFF.